The 30 T cell receptor beta chains given below trace back to one sample, sequenced in a study of OX40 agonist ivuxolimab in advanced cancers. The assay was immunoSEQ multiplex PCR, and TCRdb's table has in-frame clones only and misses some. The table records around 120,000 clones, around 89% of them present only once. The specimen was CD4+ or CD8+ T cells sorted from blood, collected in a trial of the OX40 agonist ivuxolimab. These receptors were obtained from an adult with an advanced solid tumor such as melanoma, head and neck, liver or kidney cancer.

The chain employs TRBV9 and TRBJ2-2, with 11 bases that match TRBD2. Losses at the gene ends were 0 bases for V and 5 bases for J; bases not matched to a gene: 6. The CDR3 is 17 amino acids. Germline CDR1 SGDLS, CDR2 YYNGEE. CDR3 residues: CASSVELAGVGTGELFF. CDR3 nucleotides: TGTGCCAGCAGCGTAGAACTAGCGGGGGTAGGAACCGGGGAGCTGTTTTTT.

The V call is TRBV27, the J call TRBJ2-2, with TRBD1 identical over 8 bases. CDR3 size: 14 residues. V lost 5 bases, J lost 4 bases, and 3 bases stayed unmatched. Per germline, CDR1 MNHEY and CDR2 SMNVEV (reference sequence). This chain's CDR3 is CASSVTGGTGELFF. Here the CDR3 DNA reads TGTGCCAGCAGTGTTACAGGGGGCACCGGGGAGCTGTTTTTT.

The chain is built from TRBV5-8 and TRBJ1-4; D unclear. This CDR3 region has 13 residues. The ends were cut back, 0 bases at V and 4 bases at J, with 4 bases in the middle. The germline gives CDR1 SGHTS, CDR2 YDEGEE. The CDR3 is CASSLGLNEKLFF. CDR3 DNA: TGTGCCAGCAGCTTGGGCCTTAATGAAAAACTGTTTTTT.

This chain connects TRBV2 to TRBJ1-1, with a weak D call TRBD1 (6 bases). The CDR3 has 13 amino acids. V dropped 4 bases and J dropped 2 bases, with 8 bases sitting between them. The germline CDR1 and CDR2 sequences are SNHLY and FYNNEI. The CDR3: CASSADSNTEAFF. CDR3 coding DNA: TGTGCCAGCAGTGCGGACAGTAACACTGAAGCTTTCTTT.

The genes are TRBV11-2 and TRBJ2-7; no definite D call. V lost 5 bases and J 0 bases, leaving 11 bases between the germline ends. CDR1 and CDR2 (germline): SGHAT, FQNNGV. This CDR3 comprises 14 residues. The CDR3, as DNA: TGTGCCAGCAGCCCACCATATAGCTCCTACGAGCAGTACTTC. Amino acids: CASSPPYSSYEQYF. The full variable domain, its missing parts supplied by reference TRBV11-2 and TRBJ2-7, is EAGVAQSPRYKIIEKRQSVAFWCNPISGHATLYWYQQILGQGPKLLIQFQNNGVVDDSQLPKDRFSAERLKGVDSTLKIQPAKLEDSAVYLCASSPPYSSYEQYFGPGTRLTVT.

The V gene is TRBV7-2, the J gene TRBJ2-7, with D possibly being TRBD1 (5 bases). This CDR3 has 11 residues. Deletions cut 6 bases from V and 6 bases from J, with 9 bases between. Germline V gives CDR1 SGHTA, CDR2 FQGNSA. CDR3 amino acids: CASSSRVEQYF. The DNA of the CDR3 is TGTGCCAGCAGTTCCAGGGTCGAGCAGTACTTC.

The V gene is TRBV5-8, the J gene TRBJ1-3, with 7 bases aligning to TRBD1. Germline CDR1 SGHTS, CDR2 YDEGEE. The CDR3 loop spans 15 amino acids. After removal of 4 bases from V and 0 bases from J, the junction contained 4 bases not matched to a gene. This CDR3 reads CASSTTGSSGNTIYF. CDR3 in DNA: TGTGCCAGCAGCACGACAGGGTCCTCTGGAAACACCATATATTTT.

The chain combines TRBV10-1 with TRBJ2-5; D call uncertain. The V end was cut by 3 bases, the J end by 7 bases, with 12 bases between. This CDR3 contains 13 residues. Germline CDR1 is WNHNN and CDR2 is SYGVQD (reference sequence). The CDR3 here is CASSDMDRGTQYF. For the CDR3, the DNA is TGCGCCAGCAGTGATATGGACCGCGGGACCCAGTACTTC.

This rearrangement joins TRBV27 to TRBJ2-5; the match to TRBD2 covers 13 bases. The CDR3 has 15 amino acids. From germline, CDR1 is MNHEY and CDR2 SMNVEV (reference sequence). V shed 6 bases, J shed 2 bases, and the junction held 3 bases outside the gene matches. The CDR3 spells CASRTSGGHQETQYF. Written as DNA, the CDR3 is TGTGCCAGCAGGACTAGCGGGGGGCATCAAGAGACCCAGTACTTC.

The J gene is TRBJ1-5, the V gene TRBV10-3; D is possibly TRBD1 (5 bases). V lost 4 bases and J lost 2, with 15 bases in between. Germline V CDR1 and CDR2: ENHRY, SYGVKD. The CDR3 consists of 16 residues. Here the CDR3 DNA reads TGTGCCATCAGTGGTGGGGGTTTAGGGGGCAATCAGCCCCAGCATTTT. This translates into CAISGGGLGGNQPQHF.

The chain uses TRBV11-2 and TRBJ2-3; D is unresolved. The germline V gene has CDR1 SGHAT and CDR2 FQNNGV. Trimming cost V 1 base and J 6 bases, with 5 bases left between them. The CDR3 totals 12 residues. This CDR3 is CASSLGSDTQYF. As DNA, the CDR3 is TGTGCCAGCAGCTTAGGTTCCGATACGCAGTATTTT.

The table lists this clone with a count of one. The rearrangement links TRBV6-5 to TRBJ2-7, with 7 bases that match TRBD2. The CDR3 loop spans 14 amino acids. The junction had 15 bases not matched to a gene; V was cut back by 8 bases and J by 8 bases. Germline values: CDR1 MNHEY, CDR2 SVGAGI. The CDR3 here is CASFGGGASIQQYF. In DNA, the CDR3 is TGTGCCAGCTTTGGGGGAGGGGCTAGTATTCAGCAGTACTTC.

This chain connects TRBV2 to TRBJ2-3, with TRBD2 matching 8 bases. This CDR3 is 16 amino acids long. V gave up 5 bases and J gave up 0 bases; unmatched junction bases: 7. The germline V gene has CDR1 SNHLY and CDR2 FYNNEI. The CDR3 coding sequence is TGTGCCAGCAGTCCCCTTGCGGGGGGTAGCACAGATACGCAGTATTTT. Encoded protein: CASSPLAGGSTDTQYF.

The rearrangement joins TRBV7-2 to TRBJ1-2; a weak D match, TRBD1 (6 bases). Looked up from germline, CDR1 is SGHTA and CDR2 is FQGNSA. The CDR3 has 16 residues. V lost 4 bases to trimming and J lost 0 bases, with 15 bases between them. The CDR3 reads CASSSISGTTNYGYTF. CDR3 nucleotides: TGTGCCAGCAGCTCGATCTCCGGGACAACTAACTATGGCTACACCTTC.

The CDR3 nucleotides are TGTGCCAGTAGTTATGGAGTTGGATGGAACACTGAAGCTTTCTTT. This codes for CASSYGVGWNTEAFF. The rearrangement uses TRBV19 and TRBJ1-1; no firm D call. The V end was cut by 5 bases, the J end by 1 base, with 14 bases between. Looked up from germline, CDR1 is LNHDA and CDR2 is SQIVND (reference sequence). CDR3 length: 15 amino acids.

This sequence joins TRBV29-1 and TRBJ1-4; 8 nucleotides agree with TRBD1. Germline V gives CDR1 SQVTM, CDR2 ANQGSEA. The CDR3 has 14 residues. J was trimmed by 8 bases and V by 1 base; bases with no gene match: 6. DNA for the CDR3: TGCAGCGTTGAAGGCCAGGGGGCAGGGGAAAAACTGTTTTTT. It yields the protein CSVEGQGAGEKLFF.

The count of this clone is one. This chain connects TRBV10-3 to TRBJ1-5; no firm D call. The germline V gene has CDR1 ENHRY and CDR2 SYGVKD. Trimming removed 5 bases at V and 6 bases at J, with 20 bases between. The CDR3 runs to 16 residues. This CDR3 is CAISNGSLAAVQPQHF. In nucleotides, the CDR3 is TGTGCCATCAGTAATGGTAGCCTCGCAGCTGTTCAGCCCCAGCATTTT.

This clone was detected a few times. The chain has TRBV6-1 and TRBJ2-5; TRBD2 agrees at 8 bases. The V gene's germline CDR1 is MNHNS and CDR2 SASEGT. The CDR3 sequence is 17 residues long. J gave up 5 bases and V 4 bases, and 15 bases lay outside the gene matches. The CDR3 sequence is CASSAPAARGGQETQYF. The CDR3 DNA follows: TGTGCCAGCAGTGCCCCGGCCGCTCGGGGGGGCCAGGAGACCCAGTACTTC.

There are a few counts of this clone. Written as DNA, the CDR3 is TGTGCCAGCAGCGTAGCCAGGACAGGGTATGGCTACACCTTC. This codes for CASSVARTGYGYTF. The chain links TRBV9 to TRBJ1-2; 8 bases agree with TRBD1. Unmatched junction bases numbered 3, after V lost 0 bases and J lost 5 bases. CDR1 is SGDLS and CDR2 is YYNGEE in the germline V gene. The CDR3 contains 14 residues.

The chain links TRBV25-1 to TRBJ2-1; D is undetermined. Germline assignment: CDR1 MGHDK and CDR2 SYGVNS. V lost 4 bases to trimming and J lost 2 bases, with 9 bases between them. The CDR3 consists of 14 residues. The CDR3 bases are TGTGCCAGCAGTGTTGGGCCTACCTACAATGAGCAGTTCTTC. It specifies CASSVGPTYNEQFF.

The chain's CDR3 is CASSAVLALSYEQYF. Here the CDR3 DNA reads TGTGCCAGCAGCGCTGTCTTGGCCCTCTCGTACGAGCAGTACTTC. V gene TRBV11-2 combines with J gene TRBJ2-7; D is uncertain. CDR3 length: 15 residues. Germline CDR1 is SGHAT and CDR2 is FQNNGV. V was pared by 5 bases and J by 4 bases, with 18 bases between.

The rearrangement links TRBV28 to TRBJ2-1, with 9 bases that match TRBD2. The germline gives CDR1 MDHEN, CDR2 SYDVKM. V shed 5 bases and J 14 bases; nucleotides not matched to a gene: 13. The CDR3 length is 14 residues. CDR3 coding DNA: TGTGCCAGCAGTGCCTTGGCGGGGGGGCAAAGAAAGTTCTTC. Translation: CASSALAGGQRKFF.

The chain is built from TRBV6-1 and TRBJ2-3; no clear D gene. This CDR3 contains 15 residues. CDR1 MNHNS and CDR2 SASEGT come from the germline V gene. V shed 2 bases and J shed 3 bases, with 12 bases lying between them. CDR3 in DNA: TGTGCCAGCAGTGAATCCTTGGGCCGTACAGATACGCAGTATTTT. This encodes CASSESLGRTDTQYF.

This chain connects TRBV5-6 to TRBJ1-5; D gene unclear. The CDR3 consists of 14 residues. CDR1 is SGHDT, CDR2 YYEEEE, per germline. The ends were cut back, 1 base at V and 6 bases at J, with 11 bases in the middle. CDR3 DNA sequence: TGTGCCAGCAGCTTGTTGGGTAATGGTCAGCCCCAGCATTTT. This encodes CASSLLGNGQPQHF.

This chain links TRBV5-1 with TRBJ2-1, with TRBD1 identical over 10 bases. Germline assignment: CDR1 SGHRS and CDR2 YFSETQ. The CDR3 is 14 residues long. With 4 bases clipped from V and 5 bases from J, the junction kept 3 bases outside the gene matches. In DNA, the CDR3 is TGCGCCAGCAGCCCAGACAGGGGGCACAATGAGCAGTTCTTC. Its translation is CASSPDRGHNEQFF.

The table lists this clone with a few counts. The chain has TRBV2 and TRBJ2-6, with a possible D match to TRBD1 (5 bases). Per the germline V gene, CDR1 is SNHLY and CDR2 is FYNNEI. This CDR3 has 13 amino acids. The CDR3 DNA reads TGTGCTGGGGCCCGATCTGGGGCCAACGTCCTGACTTTC. Protein sequence: CAGARSGANVLTF.

This sequence joins TRBV18 and TRBJ1-6, with D maybe TRBD1 (5 bases). CDR1 KGHSH and CDR2 LQKENI come from the germline V gene. The CDR3 runs to 14 residues. V lost 2 bases to trimming and J lost 7 bases, with 9 bases between them. CDR3 sequence (DNA): TGTGCCAGCTCACCAGGACAAACCAATTCACCCCTCCACTTT. This codes for CASSPGQTNSPLHF.

This rearrangement joins TRBV7-2 to TRBJ2-3; D not certain. The V and J ends lost 1 base and 2 bases respectively, with 4 bases between them. Germline V gene lookup returns CDR1 SGHTA and CDR2 FQGNSA. CDR3 length equals 13 residues. The DNA for the CDR3 is TGTGCCAGCAGCTTAGGTTCCACAGATACGCAGTATTTT. This codes for CASSLGSTDTQYF.

V gene TRBV2 combines with J gene TRBJ2-2, with 11 nucleotides matching TRBD1. Germline V gene data show CDR1 as SNHLY and CDR2 as FYNNEI. Trimming took 5 bases from V and 8 from J; bases not matched to a gene: 7. There are 15 residues in the CDR3. DNA for the CDR3: TGTGCCAGCAGTTTTCTGGGGACAGGGGGTGGGGAGCTGTTTTTT. As protein: CASSFLGTGGGELFF.

The chain recombines TRBV5-4 with TRBJ2-7; TRBD1 is a possible D gene (6 bases). Germline V gene lookup returns CDR1 SGHNT and CDR2 YYREEE (reference sequence). With 4 bases removed from V and 9 bases from J, the gap between germline ends came to 20 bases. The CDR3 runs 14 residues. CDR3 sequence reads: CASSPRDTQLRQYF. CDR3 nucleotides: TGTGCCAGCAGCCCCCGGGACACCCAGCTCCGGCAGTACTTC.